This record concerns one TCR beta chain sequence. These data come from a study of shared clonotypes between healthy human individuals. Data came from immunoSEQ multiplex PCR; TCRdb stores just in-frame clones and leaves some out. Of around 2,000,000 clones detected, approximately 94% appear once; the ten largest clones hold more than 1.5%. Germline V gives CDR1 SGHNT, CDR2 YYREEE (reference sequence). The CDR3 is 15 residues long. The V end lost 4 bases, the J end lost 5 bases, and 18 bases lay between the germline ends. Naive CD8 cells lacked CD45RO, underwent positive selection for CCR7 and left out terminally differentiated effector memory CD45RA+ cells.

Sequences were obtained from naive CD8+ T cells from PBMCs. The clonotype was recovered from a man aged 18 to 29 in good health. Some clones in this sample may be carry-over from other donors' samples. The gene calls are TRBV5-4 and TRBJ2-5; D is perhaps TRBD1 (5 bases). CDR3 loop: CASSRGRTTAETQYF. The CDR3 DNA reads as TGTGCCAGCAGCCGAGGCAGGACAACCGCCGAGACCCAGTACTTC.